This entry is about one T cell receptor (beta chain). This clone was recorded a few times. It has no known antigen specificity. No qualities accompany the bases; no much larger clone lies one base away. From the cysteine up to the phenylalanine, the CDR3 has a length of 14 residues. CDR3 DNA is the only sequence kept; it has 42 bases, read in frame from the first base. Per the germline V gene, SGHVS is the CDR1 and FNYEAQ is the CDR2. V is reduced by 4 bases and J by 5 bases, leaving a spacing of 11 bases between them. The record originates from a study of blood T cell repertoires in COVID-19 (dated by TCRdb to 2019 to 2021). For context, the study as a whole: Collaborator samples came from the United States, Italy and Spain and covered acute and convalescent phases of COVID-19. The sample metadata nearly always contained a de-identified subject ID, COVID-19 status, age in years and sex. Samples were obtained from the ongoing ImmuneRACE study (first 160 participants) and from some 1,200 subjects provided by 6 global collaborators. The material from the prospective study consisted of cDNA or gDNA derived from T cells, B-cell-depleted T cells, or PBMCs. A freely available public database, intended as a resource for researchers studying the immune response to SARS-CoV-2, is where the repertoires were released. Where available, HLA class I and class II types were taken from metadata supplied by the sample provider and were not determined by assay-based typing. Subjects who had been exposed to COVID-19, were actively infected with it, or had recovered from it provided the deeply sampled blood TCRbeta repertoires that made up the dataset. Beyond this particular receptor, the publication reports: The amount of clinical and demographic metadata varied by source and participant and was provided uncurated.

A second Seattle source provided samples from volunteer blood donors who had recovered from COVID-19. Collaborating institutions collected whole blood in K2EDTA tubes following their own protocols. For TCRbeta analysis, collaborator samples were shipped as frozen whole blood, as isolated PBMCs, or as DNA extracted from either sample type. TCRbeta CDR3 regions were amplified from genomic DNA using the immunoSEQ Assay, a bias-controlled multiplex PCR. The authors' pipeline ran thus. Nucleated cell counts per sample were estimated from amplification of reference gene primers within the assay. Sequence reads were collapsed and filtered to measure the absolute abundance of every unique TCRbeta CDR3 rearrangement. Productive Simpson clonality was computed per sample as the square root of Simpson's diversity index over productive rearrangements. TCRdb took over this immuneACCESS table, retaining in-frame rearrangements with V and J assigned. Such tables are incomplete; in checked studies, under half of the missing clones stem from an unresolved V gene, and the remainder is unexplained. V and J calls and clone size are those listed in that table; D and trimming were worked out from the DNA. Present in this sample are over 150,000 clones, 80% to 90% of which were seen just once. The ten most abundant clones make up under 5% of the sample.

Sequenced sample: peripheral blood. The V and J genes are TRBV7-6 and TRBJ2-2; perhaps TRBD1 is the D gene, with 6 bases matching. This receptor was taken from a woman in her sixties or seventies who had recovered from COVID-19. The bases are TGTGCCAGCAGCTCAGACCAGGGGACCGGGGAGCTGTTTTTT. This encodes CASSSDQGTGELFF.